The 3 T cell receptor beta chains below were found in one sample sequenced in a study of T-cell reconstitution after alpha-beta-depleted transplantation in children. Preparation of the TCRbeta library used unique molecular identifiers. TCRdb reanalysed the PCR reads using MiXCR and keeps one entry per CDR3 protein. The repertoire holds around 580,000 distinct CDR3 sequences, 27% seen once, with 30% to 40% in the top ten. Sequences were derived from PBMCs, sampled before TCRalphabeta/CD19-depleted stem cell transplant. Receptors originate from a boy under two years old with Wiskott-Aldrich syndrome, due to receive a stem cell transplant.

CDR3 in DNA: TGCGCCAGCAGCTTGAATGGCGACGCCTACAATGAGCAGTTCTTC. Translating it yields CASSLNGDAYNEQFF. This chain uses TRBV5-1 with TRBJ2-1, with unresolved D. Germline V gene lookup returns CDR1 SGHRS and CDR2 YFSETQ. V was trimmed by 1 base and J by 2 bases, leaving 10 bases between them. The CDR3 has 15 residues. Variable domain in full (rest from reference TRBV5-1 and TRBJ2-1): KAGVTQTPRYLIKTRGQQVTLSCSPISGHRSVSWYQQTPGQGLQFLFEYFSETQRNKGNFPGRFSGRQFSNSRSEMNVSTLELGDSALYLCASSLNGDAYNEQFFGPGTRLTVL.

CDR3 sequence (DNA): TGTGCCAGCAGTCGCCGTGGCGGGGGGCGTCACAATGAGCAGTTCTTC. Amino acid sequence: CASSRRGGGRHNEQFF. The rearrangement links TRBV7-9 to TRBJ2-1, with TRBD2 identical over 8 bases. The CDR3 runs to 16 residues. Germline assignment: CDR1 SEHNR and CDR2 FQNEAQ (reference sequence). V shed 6 bases and J 5 bases; nucleotides not matched to a gene: 12. Full variable domain (missing parts from reference TRBV7-9 and TRBJ2-1): DTGVSQNPRHKITKRGQNVTFRCDPISEHNRLYWYRQTLGQGPEFLTYFQNEAQLEKSRLLSDRFSAERPKGSFSTLEIQRTEQGDSAMYLCASSRRGGGRHNEQFFGPGTRLTVL.

Regarding this clonotype: This CDR3 fails to terminate in the conserved phenylalanine or tryptophan, so it likely reflects a read error. The DNA is left out, because the CDR3 cannot be placed on it with certainty; the CDR3 is given as TCRdb lists it. The rearrangement uses TRBV7-2 and TRBJ1-1; TRBD1, the table's D call, lacks a check against the DNA. Germline V gene sequence: CDR1 SGHTA, CDR2 FQGNSA. The CDR3 is 13 residues long, ends included. The CDR3: CASSFTRGAVPTL.